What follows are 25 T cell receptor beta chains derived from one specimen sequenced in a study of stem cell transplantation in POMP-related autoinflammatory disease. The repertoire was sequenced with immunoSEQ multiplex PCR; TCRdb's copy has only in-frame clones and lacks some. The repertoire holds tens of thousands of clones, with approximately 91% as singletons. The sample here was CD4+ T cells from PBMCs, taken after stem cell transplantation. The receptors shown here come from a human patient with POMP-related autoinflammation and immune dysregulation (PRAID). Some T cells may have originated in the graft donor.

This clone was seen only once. The CDR3, as DNA: TGTGCCAGTGAGGGGGGCGAGCAGTACGTC. It specifies CASEGGEQYV. V gene TRBV19 combines with J gene TRBJ2-7; D could derive from TRBD1 or TRBD2 (6 bases each). Trimming left V 8 bases short and J 6 bases short, with 8 bases between. Per germline, CDR1 LNHDA and CDR2 SQIVND (reference sequence). The CDR3 runs 10 residues.

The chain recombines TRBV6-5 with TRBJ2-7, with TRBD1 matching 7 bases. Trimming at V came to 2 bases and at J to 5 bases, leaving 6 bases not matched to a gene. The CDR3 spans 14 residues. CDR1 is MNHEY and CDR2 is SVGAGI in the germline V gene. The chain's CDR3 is CASSYATGADEQYF. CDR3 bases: TGTGCCAGCAGTTACGCTACAGGGGCGGACGAGCAGTACTTC.

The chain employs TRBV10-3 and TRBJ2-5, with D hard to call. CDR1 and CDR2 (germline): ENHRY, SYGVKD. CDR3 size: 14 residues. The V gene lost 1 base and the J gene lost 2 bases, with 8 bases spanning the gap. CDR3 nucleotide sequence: TGTGCCATCAGTGAGTATGGCCCACAAGAGACCCAGTACTTC. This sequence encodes CAISEYGPQETQYF.

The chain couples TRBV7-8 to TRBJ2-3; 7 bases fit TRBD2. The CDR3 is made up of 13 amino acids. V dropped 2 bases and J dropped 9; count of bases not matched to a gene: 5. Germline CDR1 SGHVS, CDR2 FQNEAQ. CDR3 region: CASSLIGLVTQYF. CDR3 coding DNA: TGTGCCAGCAGCTTAATCGGACTAGTCACGCAGTATTTT.

The CDR3 sequence is CASSLDRLSLHF. CDR3 sequence (DNA): TGTGCCAGCAGTTTGGACAGGCTTTCCCTCCACTTT. The J gene is TRBJ1-6, the V gene TRBV11-2, with 7 bases aligning to TRBD1. Germline V gene lookup returns CDR1 SGHAT and CDR2 FQNNGV. V lost 6 bases, J lost 14 bases, and 7 bases stayed unmatched. This CDR3 comprises 12 residues.

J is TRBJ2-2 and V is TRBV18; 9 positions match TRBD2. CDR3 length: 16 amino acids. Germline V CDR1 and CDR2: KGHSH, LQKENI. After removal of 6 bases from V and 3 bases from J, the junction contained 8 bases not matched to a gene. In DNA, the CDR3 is TGTGCCAGCTCCCCAGGGACTAGCCGGGACACCGGGGAGCTGTTTTTT. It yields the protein CASSPGTSRDTGELFF.

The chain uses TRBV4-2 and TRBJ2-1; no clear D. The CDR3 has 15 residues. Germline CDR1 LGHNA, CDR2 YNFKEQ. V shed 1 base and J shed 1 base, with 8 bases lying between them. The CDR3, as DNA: TGTGCCAGCAGCCAAGGGGCGAGTTCCTACAATGAGCAGTTCTTC. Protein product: CASSQGASSYNEQFF.

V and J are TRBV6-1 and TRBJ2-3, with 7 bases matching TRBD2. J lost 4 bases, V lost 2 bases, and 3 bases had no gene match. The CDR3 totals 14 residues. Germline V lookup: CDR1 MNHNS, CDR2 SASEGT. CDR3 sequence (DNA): TGTGCCAGCAGTGAATTGCGGGAGTCAGATACGCAGTATTTT. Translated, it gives CASSELRESDTQYF.

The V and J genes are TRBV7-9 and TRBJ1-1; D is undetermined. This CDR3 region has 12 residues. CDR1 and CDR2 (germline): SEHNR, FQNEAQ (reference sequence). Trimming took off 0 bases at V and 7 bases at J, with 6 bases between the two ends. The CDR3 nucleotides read TGTGCCAGCAGCTTAGCGAGAAGTGAAGCTTTCTTT. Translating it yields CASSLARSEAFF.

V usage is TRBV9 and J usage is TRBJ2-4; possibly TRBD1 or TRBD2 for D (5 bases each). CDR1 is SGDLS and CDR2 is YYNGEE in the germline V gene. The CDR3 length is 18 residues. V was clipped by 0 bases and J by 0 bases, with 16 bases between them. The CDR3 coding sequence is TGTGCCAGCAGCGTAGGTTCTCGGTGGGGGTTAGCCAAAAACATTCAGTACTTC. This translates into CASSVGSRWGLAKNIQYF.

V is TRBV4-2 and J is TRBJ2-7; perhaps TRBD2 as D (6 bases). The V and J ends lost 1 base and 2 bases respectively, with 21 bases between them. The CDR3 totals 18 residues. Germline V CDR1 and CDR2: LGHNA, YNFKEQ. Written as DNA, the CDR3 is TGTGCCAGCAGCCAAGCGGGCTCAGGAGCGGGTTTACCCTACGAGCAGTACTTC. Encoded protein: CASSQAGSGAGLPYEQYF.

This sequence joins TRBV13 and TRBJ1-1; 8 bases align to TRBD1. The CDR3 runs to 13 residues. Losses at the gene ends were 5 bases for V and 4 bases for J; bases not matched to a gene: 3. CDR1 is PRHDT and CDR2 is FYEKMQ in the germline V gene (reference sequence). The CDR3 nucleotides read TGTGCCAGCAGCCCGGACAGGGCCACTGAAGCTTTCTTT. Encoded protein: CASSPDRATEAFF.

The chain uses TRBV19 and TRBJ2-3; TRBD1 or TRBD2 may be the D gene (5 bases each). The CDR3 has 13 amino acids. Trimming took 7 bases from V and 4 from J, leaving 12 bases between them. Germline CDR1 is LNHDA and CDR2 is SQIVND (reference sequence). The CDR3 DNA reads TGTGCCAGTAAGCGCAGGGAGTCAGATACGCAGTATTTT. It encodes CASKRRESDTQYF. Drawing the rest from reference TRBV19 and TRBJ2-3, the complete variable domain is DGGITQSPKYLFRKEGQNVTLSCEQNLNHDAMYWYRQDPGQGLRLIYYSQIVNDFQKGDIAEGYSVSREKKESFPLTVTSAQKNPTAFYLCASKRRESDTQYFGPGTRLTVL.

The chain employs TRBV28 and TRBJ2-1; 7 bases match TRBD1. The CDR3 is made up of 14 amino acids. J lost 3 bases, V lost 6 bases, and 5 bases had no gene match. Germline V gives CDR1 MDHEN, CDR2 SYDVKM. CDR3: CASSLRGFYNEQFF. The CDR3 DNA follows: TGTGCCAGCAGCCTCAGGGGGTTCTACAATGAGCAGTTCTTC.

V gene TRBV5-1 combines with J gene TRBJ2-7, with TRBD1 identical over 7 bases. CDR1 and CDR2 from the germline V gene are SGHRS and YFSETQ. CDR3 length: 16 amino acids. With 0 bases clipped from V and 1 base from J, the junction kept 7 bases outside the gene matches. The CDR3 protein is CASSLVTGPGSYEQYF. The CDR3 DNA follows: TGCGCCAGCAGCTTGGTGACAGGGCCGGGGTCCTACGAGCAGTACTTC.

The CDR3 sequence is CASSIGVAGYTGELFF. The CDR3 nucleotides read TGTGCCAGTAGTATAGGAGTAGCGGGGTATACCGGGGAGCTGTTTTTT. The rearrangement uses TRBV19 and TRBJ2-2, with 8 bases lining up with TRBD2. Trimming took 1 base from V and 5 from J; bases not matched to a gene: 6. CDR1 and CDR2 (germline): LNHDA, SQIVND (reference sequence). The CDR3 has 16 amino acids.

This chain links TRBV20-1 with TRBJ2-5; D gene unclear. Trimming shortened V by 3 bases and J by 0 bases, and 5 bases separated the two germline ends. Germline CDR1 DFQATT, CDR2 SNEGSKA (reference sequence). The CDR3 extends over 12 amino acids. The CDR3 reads CSASPDQETQYF. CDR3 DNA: TGCAGTGCTAGTCCAGACCAAGAGACCCAGTACTTC.

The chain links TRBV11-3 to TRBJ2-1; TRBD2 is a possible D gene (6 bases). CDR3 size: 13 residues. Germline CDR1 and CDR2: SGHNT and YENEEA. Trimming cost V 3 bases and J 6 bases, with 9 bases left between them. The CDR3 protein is CASSLEGSNEQFF. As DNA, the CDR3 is TGTGCCAGCAGCTTGGAGGGCAGCAATGAGCAGTTCTTC.

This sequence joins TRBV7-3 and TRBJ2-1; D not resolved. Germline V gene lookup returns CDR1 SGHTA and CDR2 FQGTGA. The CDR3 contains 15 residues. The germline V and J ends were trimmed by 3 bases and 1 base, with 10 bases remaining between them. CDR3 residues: CASSFRGLSYNEQFF. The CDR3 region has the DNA TGTGCCAGCAGCTTTCGCGGTCTTTCCTACAATGAGCAGTTCTTC.

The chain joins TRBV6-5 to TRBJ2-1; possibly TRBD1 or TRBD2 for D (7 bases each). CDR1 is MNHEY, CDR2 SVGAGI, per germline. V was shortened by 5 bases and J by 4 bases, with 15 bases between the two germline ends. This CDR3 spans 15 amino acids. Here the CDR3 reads CASSPPGGGYNEQFF. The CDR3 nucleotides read TGTGCCAGCAGTCCCCCAGGGGGGGGGTACAATGAGCAGTTCTTC.

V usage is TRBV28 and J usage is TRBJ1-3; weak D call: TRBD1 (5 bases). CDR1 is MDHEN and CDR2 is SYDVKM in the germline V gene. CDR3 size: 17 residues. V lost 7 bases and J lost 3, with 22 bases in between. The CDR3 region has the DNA TGTGCCAGCAACACACCCGAGGGAGGGAGGGGTGGAAACACCATATATTTT. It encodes CASNTPEGGRGGNTIYF.

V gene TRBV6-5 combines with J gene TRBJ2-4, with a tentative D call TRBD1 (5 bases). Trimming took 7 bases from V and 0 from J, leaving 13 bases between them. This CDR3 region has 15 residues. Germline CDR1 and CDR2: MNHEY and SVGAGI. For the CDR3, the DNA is TGTGCCAGCAAGGGGTTCTCGCTAGCCAAAAACATTCAGTACTTC. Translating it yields CASKGFSLAKNIQYF.

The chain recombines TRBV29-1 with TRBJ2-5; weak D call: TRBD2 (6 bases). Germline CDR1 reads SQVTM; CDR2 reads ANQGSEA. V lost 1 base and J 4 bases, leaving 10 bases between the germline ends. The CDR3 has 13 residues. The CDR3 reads CSVEVLGGETQYF. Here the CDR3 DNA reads TGCAGCGTTGAAGTTCTGGGGGGAGAGACCCAGTACTTC.

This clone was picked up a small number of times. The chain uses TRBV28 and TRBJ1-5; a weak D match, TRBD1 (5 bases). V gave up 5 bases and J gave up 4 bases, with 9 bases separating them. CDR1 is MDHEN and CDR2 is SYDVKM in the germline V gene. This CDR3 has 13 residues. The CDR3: CASSRRGNQPQHF. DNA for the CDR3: TGTGCCAGCAGTAGGAGGGGTAATCAGCCCCAGCATTTT.

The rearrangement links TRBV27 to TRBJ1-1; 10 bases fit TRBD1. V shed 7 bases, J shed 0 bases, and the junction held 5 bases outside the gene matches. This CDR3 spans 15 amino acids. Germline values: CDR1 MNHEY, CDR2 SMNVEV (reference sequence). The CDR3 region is CASNRDRGMNTEAFF. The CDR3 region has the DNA TGTGCCAGCAACCGGGACAGGGGTATGAACACTGAAGCTTTCTTT.